Listed below are T cell receptor beta chains from one sample, sequenced in a study of T cells after yellow fever vaccination. One entry per CDR3 protein, called by TCRdb with MiXCR from the 5' RACE reads. This sample has about 68,000 distinct CDR3 sequences, with around 7% found just once. The sequenced sample was CD8+ T cells sorted from PBMCs, obtained around 45 days after the first yellow fever vaccination. These receptors all stem from a man aged 18 to 29 who received the YFV17D yellow fever vaccine. Both conserved end residues are part of each CDR3. Fields, in order: V gene, D gene, J gene, clone size, CDR3 DNA, CDR3 protein. A D gene is named only where the DNA matches it firmly. Clone size is given for some rows only: seen once, a few or many times, or a class if the clone is expanded.

TRBV13	TRBD1	TRBJ2-5	NA	TGTGCCAGCAGCTGGCTGGGACAGGAGACGGAGACCCAGTACTTC	CASSWLGQETETQYF
TRBV30	NA	TRBJ2-1	many	TGTACAGCGGAACAGAGCTCCTACAATGAGCAGTTCTTC	CTAEQSSYNEQFF
TRBV4-1	TRBD1	TRBJ1-3	many	TGCGCCAGCAGCCAAGCCCCGACAGGGAGCGGAAACACCATATATTTT	CASSQAPTGSGNTIYF
TRBV3-1	TRBD2	TRBJ2-5	many	TGTGCCAGCAGCCTCCTGACTAGCGGGGTACAAGAGACCCAGTACTTC	CASSLLTSGVQETQYF
TRBV5-1	TRBD1	TRBJ2-3	NA	TGCGCCAGCAGCTTCCTGCGGACAGGGTCGGGCACAGATACGCAGTATTTT	CASSFLRTGSGTDTQYF
TRBV6-7	TRBD2	TRBJ2-1	few	TGTGCCAGCAGTTACCCGACTAGCGGAACCTACAATGAGCAGTTCTTC	CASSYPTSGTYNEQFF
TRBV18	NA	TRBJ1-3	few	TGTGCCAGCTTCAGCGATCCGAGCTCTGGAAACACCATATATTTT	CASFSDPSSGNTIYF
TRBV29-1	NA	TRBJ2-2	many	TGCAGCGTTGAAGGGGTAGGCACCGGGGAGCTGTTTTTT	CSVEGVGTGELFF
TRBV4-3	NA	TRBJ2-1	NA	TGCGCCAGCAGCCCCTTGTTGGTCGGAGGATACAATGAGCAGTTCTTC	CASSPLLVGGYNEQFF
TRBV27	TRBD1	TRBJ2-1	NA	TGTGCCAGCAGTTCAGGGGGCCTGGGGGTCAATGAGCAGTTCTTC	CASSSGGLGVNEQFF
TRBV28	NA	TRBJ2-3	NA	TGTGCCAGCAGTTTTACCCCTACGTGGGAAAGCACAGATACGCAGTATTTT	CASSFTPTWESTDTQYF
TRBV12-3/TRBV12-4	NA	TRBJ2-1	many	TGTGCCAGCAGTACGGAAACGCACAATGAGCAGTTCTTC	CASSTETHNEQFF
TRBV7-9	NA	TRBJ2-7	NA	TGTGCCAGCAGCTTGAGGGTCCACGAGCAGTACTTC	CASSLRVHEQYF
TRBV7-9	NA	TRBJ2-2	few	TGTGCCAGCAGCCCCGGAGTGGCAGGGCCATACGGGGAGCTGTTTTTT	CASSPGVAGPYGELFF
TRBV27	TRBD1	TRBJ2-1	NA	TGTGCCAGCAAATGGACAGGGGATGGCAATGAGCAGTTCTTC	CASKWTGDGNEQFF
TRBV7-2	TRBD2	TRBJ2-7	many	TGTGCCAGCAGCACAAGGGAGGGTACGTACGAGCAGTACTTC	CASSTREGTYEQYF
TRBV15	NA	TRBJ1-5	many	TGTGCCACCAGCGAGGGTCAGGAACGCAATCAGCCCCAGCATTTT	CATSEGQERNQPQHF
TRBV2	TRBD2	TRBJ2-1	NA	TGTGCCAGCAGTGAAGCGACTAGCGGGGGAGAAGAGCAGTTCTTC	CASSEATSGGEEQFF
TRBV29-1	NA	TRBJ1-2	NA	TGCAGCGTTGTGGGGGGTGACAGCTATGGCTACACCTTC	CSVVGGDSYGYTF
TRBV5-1	NA	TRBJ2-2	many	TGCGCCAGCAGCTTGGATTGGACATCCGAGAAGTACACCGGGGAGCTGTTTTTT	CASSLDWTSEKYTGELFF
TRBV6-4	TRBD2	TRBJ2-1	NA	TGTGCCAGCAGTGAAGATGTAGCGGGGTCGAGTGAGCAGTTCTTC	CASSEDVAGSSEQFF
TRBV4-1	NA	TRBJ2-2	NA	TGCGCCAGCAGCCAAGAATCCGGGCAGGTCACCGGGGAGCTGTTTTTT	CASSQESGQVTGELFF
TRBV19	TRBD1	TRBJ1-5	few	TGTGCCAGTACCAGGGACAGGGGTAGACAGAATCAGCCCCAGCATTTT	CASTRDRGRQNQPQHF
TRBV29-1	TRBD1	TRBJ2-7	NA	TGCAGCGTTGATCAGGGGGAATGGAACGAGCAGTACTTC	CSVDQGEWNEQYF
TRBV6-5	NA	TRBJ2-1	NA	TGTGCCAGCAGTTACCGACAGGCTAAAGGGAATGAGCAGTTCTTC	CASSYRQAKGNEQFF
TRBV2	NA	TRBJ1-5	many	TGTGCCAGCAGTGCTGACGGAATTCAGCCCCAGCATTTT	CASSADGIQPQHF
TRBV5-6	NA	TRBJ2-7	NA	TGTGCCAGCAGCCCGGGGGATAGCTACGAGCAGTACTTC	CASSPGDSYEQYF
TRBV7-2	NA	TRBJ2-6	few	TGTGCCAGCAGCTTAAGGGGTGCCGGGGCCAACGTCCTGACTTTC	CASSLRGAGANVLTF
TRBV4-3	TRBD1	TRBJ2-1	few	TGCGCCAGCAGCCAAGATCAGGGACAGGTCTCCTACAATGAGCAGTTCTTC	CASSQDQGQVSYNEQFF
TRBV6-2/TRBV6-3	NA	TRBJ2-5	many	TGTGCCAGCAGCCCCGATATGGAGACCCAGTACTTC	CASSPDMETQYF
TRBV10-3	NA	TRBJ2-1	NA	TGTGCCATCAGTGGATTACCCACGGGGTACTACAATGAGCAGTTCTTC	CAISGLPTGYYNEQFF
TRBV7-2	TRBD1	TRBJ1-6	NA	TGTGCCAGCAGCTTGGGGACAGGGGGAGGTAGTTCACCCCTCCACTTT	CASSLGTGGGSSPLHF
TRBV4-3	NA	TRBJ2-3	many	TGCGCCAGCAGCCAAGGACGGGGGCGCCGCACAGATACGCAGTATTTT	CASSQGRGRRTDTQYF
TRBV7-9	NA	TRBJ1-5	NA	TGTGCCAGCAGCAAAATGGGGTCGGATCAGCCCCAGCATTTT	CASSKMGSDQPQHF
TRBV27	TRBD2	TRBJ2-5	NA	TGTGCCAGCAGTTTAAGCGGGGGGGCCCCCAATACCCAGTACTTC	CASSLSGGAPNTQYF
TRBV28	NA	TRBJ1-1	many	TGTGCCAGCAGACCCCGTGGACCGAACACTGAAGCTTTCTTT	CASRPRGPNTEAFF
TRBV9	NA	TRBJ2-3	hyperexpanded	TGTGCCAGCTCCTCCTCGGGTAGCGCGACAGATACGCAGTATTTT	CASSSSGSATDTQYF
TRBV27	TRBD2	TRBJ2-7	NA	TGTGCCAGCAGTTGGCGGGGGGGGTACGAGCAGTACTTC	CASSWRGGYEQYF
TRBV4-1	TRBD1	TRBJ2-5	NA	TGCGCCAGCAGCCCAGGAAGAGGACAGGGGCGAGAGACCCAGTACTTC	CASSPGRGQGRETQYF
TRBV21-1	NA	TRBJ1-5	NA	TGTGCCAGCAGCATAACAGATCAGCCCCAGCATTTT	CASSITDQPQHF
TRBV4-1	TRBD2	TRBJ2-5	many	TGCGCCAGCAGAACCGGGACTAGCGCCGACCAAGAGACCCAGTACTTC	CASRTGTSADQETQYF
TRBV5-1	TRBD2	TRBJ2-1	few	TGCGCCAGCAGCTTGGTGGGACTAGCGGGACACAATGAGCAGTTCTTC	CASSLVGLAGHNEQFF